This T cell receptor (beta chain) was captured in a study of T-cell reconstitution after alpha-beta-depleted transplantation in children. V lost 2 bases and J lost 7, with 5 bases in between. The germline V gene has CDR1 SGHTA and CDR2 FQGNSA. The CDR3 totals 11 residues. The table lists this clonotype with many counts. Unique molecular identifiers were incorporated into the prepared TCRbeta library. Via MiXCR, TCRdb re-called the PCR reads, giving one row per CDR3 protein. The table records approximately 150,000 distinct CDR3 sequences, around 8.5% of them present only once. Here the sequenced sample was PBMCs, mostly from graft donor cells, taken 180 days after TCRalphabeta/CD19-depleted stem cell transplant. This chain links TRBV7-2 with TRBJ2-5; D not resolved. This receptor was identified in a female patient aged 2-15 years who had a stem cell transplant for congenital amegakaryocytic thrombocytopenia, so the T cells may come from the graft donor. The CDR3: CASSLKGTQYF. Written as DNA, the CDR3 is TGTGCCAGCAGCTTAAAGGGGACCCAGTACTTC.